These 9 T cell receptor beta chains were sequenced from one sample in a study of blood T cell repertoires in COVID-19 (TCRdb year 2020). Library creation used the immunoSEQ multiplex PCR assay. The table was pulled from immuneACCESS by TCRdb, which kept in-frame rearrangements only. Such tables lose some clones; where checked, under half of the loss comes from unresolved V genes, and the rest has no known cause. Here the sample has 300,000 to 450,000 clones; 85% occur a single time. In total, the top ten clones hold roughly 3.6% of the sample. Sequencing used peripheral blood. The source is a woman aged 18-29 years with acute or convalescent COVID-19.

The rearrangement links TRBV9 to TRBJ1-2; unclear D gene. V lost 0 bases, J lost 5 bases, and 17 bases lay in between. There are 16 residues in the CDR3. Germline V gene lookup returns CDR1 SGDLS and CDR2 YYNGEE. CDR3 region: CASSVGPVRKLYGYTF. Written as DNA, the CDR3 is TGTGCCAGCAGCGTAGGGCCCGTCAGGAAACTTTATGGCTACACCTTC.

The V call is TRBV30, the J call TRBJ2-7; D is possibly TRBD1 or TRBD2 (6 bases each). The CDR3 is 11 residues long. The germline V gene has CDR1 GTSNPN and CDR2 SVGIG (reference sequence). The CDR3 DNA follows: TGTGCTTGGGGGGCGGTCAACGAGCAGTACTTC. Its translation is CAWGAVNEQYF. Full variable domain (outside the CDR3, taken from reference TRBV30 and TRBJ2-7): SQTIHQWPATLVQPVGSPLSLECTVEGTSNPNLYWYRQAAGRGLQLLFYSVGIGQISSEVPQNLSASRPQDRQFILSSKKLLLSDSGFYLCAWGAVNEQYFGPGTRLTVT.

The J gene is TRBJ1-3, the V gene TRBV7-9, with D unresolved. The CDR3 consists of 14 residues. Looked up from germline, CDR1 is SEHNR and CDR2 is FQNEAQ (reference sequence). Deletions cut 5 bases from V and 4 bases from J, with 12 bases between. CDR3 sequence (DNA): TGTGCCAGCAGCATAGACGATCAGGGAAACACCATATATTTT. It codes for CASSIDDQGNTIYF.

The chain employs TRBV24-1 and TRBJ2-7; 7 bases are a match to TRBD1. CDR3 length equals 15 residues. J was trimmed by 2 bases and V by 2 bases; bases with no gene match: 5. CDR1 is KGHDR and CDR2 is SFDVKD in the germline V gene. CDR3 sequence reads: CATSDSTGWPYEQYF. CDR3 sequence (DNA): TGTGCCACCAGTGATTCGACAGGGTGGCCCTACGAGCAGTACTTC.

The chain carries TRBV3-1 (or the pseudogene TRBV3-2) and TRBJ1-2, with D possibly being TRBD1 (5 bases). V dropped 4 bases and J dropped 8 bases, with 20 bases sitting between them. Germline loops: CDR1 LGHDT, CDR2 YNNKEL (reference sequence). The CDR3 is made up of 15 amino acids. CDR3 in amino acids: CASSPLYGGEGGYTF. CDR3 sequence (DNA): TGTGCCAGCAGCCCGCTCTACGGGGGGGAAGGAGGCTACACCTTC.

The CDR3 loop reads CASSTGGAGYTF. In DNA, the CDR3 is TGTGCCAGTAGCACAGGGGGCGCCGGCTACACCTTC. The chain couples TRBV19 to TRBJ1-2; 9 nucleotides align to TRBD1. Looked up from germline, CDR1 is LNHDA and CDR2 is SQIVND (reference sequence). J was trimmed by 8 bases and V by 6 bases; bases with no gene match: 4. The CDR3 is 12 amino acids.

The chain carries TRBV19 and TRBJ1-5; TRBD1 might be the D (5 bases). The CDR3 contains 19 residues. The V gene lost 1 base and the J gene lost 2 bases, with 21 bases spanning the gap. The V gene's germline CDR1 is LNHDA and CDR2 SQIVND (reference sequence). This chain's CDR3 is CASSIAPYSGYPRNQPQHF. The CDR3, as DNA: TGTGCCAGTAGTATAGCCCCATACTCAGGGTATCCCCGCAATCAGCCCCAGCATTTT.

The chain combines TRBV10-3 with TRBJ2-3; 11 nucleotides align to TRBD2. V lost 5 bases to trimming and J lost 3 bases; unmatched junction nucleotides: 4. The germline gives CDR1 ENHRY, CDR2 SYGVKD. The CDR3 contains 15 residues. DNA of the CDR3: TGTGCCATCAGTCTGGGACTAGCGGCAACAGATACGCAGTATTTT. Its translation is CAISLGLAATDTQYF.

V is TRBV4-2 and J is TRBJ1-1; D unclear. Germline V gene sequence: CDR1 LGHNA, CDR2 YNFKEQ. The V end was cut by 0 bases, the J end by 7 bases, with 18 bases between. This CDR3 is 16 amino acids long. Here the CDR3 reads CASSQDNRKERVEAFF. CDR3 in DNA: TGTGCCAGCAGCCAAGATAATAGGAAAGAGAGGGTTGAAGCTTTCTTT.